This T cell receptor (beta chain) was observed in a study of blood T cell repertoires in COVID-19. The germline gives CDR1 LNHNV, CDR2 YYDKDF (reference sequence). The junction had 10 bases not matched to a gene; V was cut back by 3 bases and J by 10 bases. The CDR3 totals 14 residues. The data were produced by immunoSEQ multiplex PCR, yet TCRdb's version contains in-frame clones alone and is incomplete. The sample lists about 110,000 clones, over 75% occurring once. This chain uses TRBV15 with TRBJ2-3; TRBD2 aligns across 7 bases. The receptor's source is a human donor in a cohort sampled during active COVID-19. The specimen was peripheral blood. CDR3 protein: CATSRGGTPGAQYF. CDR3 nucleotide sequence: TGTGCCACCAGCAGGGGAGGGACCCCCGGGGCGCAGTATTTT. Using reference TRBV15 and TRBJ2-3 for the parts outside the CDR3, the full variable domain is DAMVIQNPRYQVTQFGKPVTLSCSQTLNHNVMYWYQQKSSQAPKLLFHYYDKDFNNEADTPDNFQSRRPNTSFCFLDIRSPGLGDTAMYLCATSRGGTPGAQYFGPGTRLTVL.